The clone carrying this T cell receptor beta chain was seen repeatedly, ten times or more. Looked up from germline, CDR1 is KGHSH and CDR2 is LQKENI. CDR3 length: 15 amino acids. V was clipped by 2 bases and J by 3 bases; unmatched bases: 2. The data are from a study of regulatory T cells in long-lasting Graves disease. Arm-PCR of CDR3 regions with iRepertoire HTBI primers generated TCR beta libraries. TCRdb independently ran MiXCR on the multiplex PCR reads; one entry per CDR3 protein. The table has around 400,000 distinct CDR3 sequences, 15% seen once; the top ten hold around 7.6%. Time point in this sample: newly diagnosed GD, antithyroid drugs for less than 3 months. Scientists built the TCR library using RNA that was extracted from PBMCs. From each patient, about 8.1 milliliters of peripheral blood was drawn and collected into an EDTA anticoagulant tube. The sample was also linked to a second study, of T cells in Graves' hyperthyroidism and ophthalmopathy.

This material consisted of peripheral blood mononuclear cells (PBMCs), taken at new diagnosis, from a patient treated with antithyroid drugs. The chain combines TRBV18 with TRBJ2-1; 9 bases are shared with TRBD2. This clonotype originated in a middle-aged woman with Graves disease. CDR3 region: CASSPRLADYNEQFF. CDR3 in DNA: TGTGCCAGCTCACCAAGACTAGCGGACTACAATGAGCAGTTCTTC.